This is a list of T cell receptor beta chains from one sample in a study of T cells in Graves' hyperthyroidism and ophthalmopathy. TCRdb independently ran MiXCR on the multiplex PCR reads; one entry per CDR3 protein. The sample contains under 350,000 distinct CDR3 sequences, 20% to 25% of which appear only once. The source material was blood. Receptors were obtained from a man in his forties with Graves' hyperthyroidism that later progressed to Graves' ophthalmopathy. Each CDR3 is given with its conserved first and last residue. The D gene is left open where the match is weak. Clone size is not always given. Where it is, it says once, few, many or a class for expanded clones.

cdr3_aa: CSAYPGLANYEQYF
cdr3_nt: TGCAGTGCGTATCCGGGACTAGCAAATTACGAGCAGTACTTC
j_call: TRBJ2-7
clone_size: .
d_call: TRBD2
v_call: TRBV20-1

cdr3_aa: CASSQGGLAGVRETQYF
cdr3_nt: TGCGCCAGCAGCCAAGGGGGACTAGCGGGAGTAAGAGAGACCCAGTACTTC
j_call: TRBJ2-5
clone_size: many
d_call: TRBD2
v_call: TRBV4-1

cdr3_aa: CASSETYGGGTGELFF
cdr3_nt: TGTGCCAGCAGTGAAACGTATGGCGGGGGGACCGGGGAGCTGTTTTTT
j_call: TRBJ2-2
clone_size: many
d_call: TRBD2
v_call: TRBV6-1

cdr3_aa: CAWSAGQMLANYGYTF
cdr3_nt: TGTGCCTGGAGTGCGGGACAGATGTTAGCTAACTATGGCTACACCTTC
j_call: TRBJ1-2
clone_size: .
d_call: TRBD1
v_call: TRBV30

cdr3_aa: CASSQRSSGSAEQYF
cdr3_nt: TGTGCCAGCAGCCAAAGGTCTAGCGGGAGTGCCGAGCAGTACTTC
j_call: TRBJ2-7
clone_size: many
d_call: TRBD2
v_call: TRBV3-1

cdr3_aa: CASSYPQGNTIYF
cdr3_nt: TGTGCCAGCAGCTACCCCCAGGGAAACACCATATATTTT
j_call: TRBJ1-3
clone_size: few
d_call: .
v_call: TRBV7-8

cdr3_aa: CASSFYRGTNTEAFF
cdr3_nt: TGTGCCAGCAGCTTCTACAGGGGGACGAACACTGAAGCTTTCTTT
j_call: TRBJ1-1
clone_size: .
d_call: TRBD1
v_call: TRBV7-2

cdr3_aa: CASSPRLAEKETQYF
cdr3_nt: TGTGCCAGCAGCCCCCGACTAGCGGAGAAGGAGACCCAGTACTTC
j_call: TRBJ2-5
clone_size: many
d_call: TRBD2
v_call: TRBV7-9

cdr3_aa: CASRTPGPRAPYEQYF
cdr3_nt: TGTGCCAGCAGAACTCCGGGACCCAGGGCCCCCTACGAGCAGTACTTC
j_call: TRBJ2-7
clone_size: .
d_call: .
v_call: TRBV28

cdr3_aa: CASSQGAIGQGGTGELFF
cdr3_nt: TGTGCCAGCAGCCAAGGGGCCATCGGACAGGGAGGAACCGGGGAGCTGTTTTTT
j_call: TRBJ2-2
clone_size: many
d_call: TRBD1
v_call: TRBV3-1

cdr3_aa: CASCYSGANVLTF
cdr3_nt: TGTGCCAGCTGTTATTCTGGGGCCAACGTCCTGACTTTC
j_call: TRBJ2-6
clone_size: many
d_call: .
v_call: TRBV28

cdr3_aa: CSPEPGQDTEAFF
cdr3_nt: TGCAGCCCCGAGCCAGGGCAGGACACTGAAGCTTTCTTT
j_call: TRBJ1-1
clone_size: many
d_call: .
v_call: TRBV29-1

cdr3_aa: CSVEAAFF
cdr3_nt: TGCAGCGTTGAAGCAGCTTTCTTT
j_call: TRBJ1-1
clone_size: many
d_call: .
v_call: TRBV29-1

cdr3_aa: CASSSLSGTDSNQPQHF
cdr3_nt: TGTGCCAGCAGTTCCCTATCCGGGACAGATAGCAATCAGCCCCAGCATTTT
j_call: TRBJ1-5
clone_size: many
d_call: TRBD1
v_call: TRBV11-1

cdr3_aa: CASRDTNYEQYF
cdr3_nt: TGTGCCAGCAGGGACACAAACTACGAGCAGTACTTC
j_call: TRBJ2-7
clone_size: many
d_call: .
v_call: TRBV28

cdr3_aa: CASSPQYGTGVETQYF
cdr3_nt: TGTGCCAGCTCACCACAATACGGGACAGGGGTTGAGACCCAGTACTTC
j_call: TRBJ2-5
clone_size: many
d_call: TRBD1
v_call: TRBV18

cdr3_aa: CASSPGQGNTGELFF
cdr3_nt: TGTGCCAGCAGTCCCGGTCAGGGGAACACCGGGGAGCTGTTTTTT
j_call: TRBJ2-2
clone_size: many
d_call: .
v_call: TRBV12-3/TRBV12-4

cdr3_aa: CASSLHGSYEQYF
cdr3_nt: TGCGCCAGCAGCTTGCACGGGAGTTACGAGCAGTACTTC
j_call: TRBJ2-7
clone_size: once
d_call: .
v_call: TRBV5-1

cdr3_aa: CAWKYGSYGYTF
cdr3_nt: TGTGCCTGGAAATACGGATCCTATGGCTACACCTTC
j_call: TRBJ1-2
clone_size: many
d_call: .
v_call: TRBV30

cdr3_aa: CAWSVLPRGTDTQYF
cdr3_nt: TGTGCCTGGAGTGTACTGCCTAGAGGCACAGATACGCAGTATTTT
j_call: TRBJ2-3
clone_size: many
d_call: .
v_call: TRBV30

cdr3_aa: CASSLMLVEGDYEQYF
cdr3_nt: TGTGCCAGCAGCTTAATGCTCGTTGAGGGAGACTACGAGCAGTACTTC
j_call: TRBJ2-7
clone_size: many
d_call: .
v_call: TRBV13

cdr3_aa: CASRPGQPNYGYTF
cdr3_nt: TGTGCCAGCAGGCCAGGTCAGCCCAACTATGGCTACACCTTC
j_call: TRBJ1-2
clone_size: many
d_call: .
v_call: TRBV7-2

cdr3_aa: CASSWTGSGNTIYF
cdr3_nt: TGTGCCAGCAGTTGGACGGGCTCTGGAAACACCATATATTTT
j_call: TRBJ1-3
clone_size: many
d_call: .
v_call: TRBV6-5

cdr3_aa: CASRNSGATYEQYF
cdr3_nt: TGTGCCAGCAGGAACAGCGGGGCGACCTACGAGCAGTACTTC
j_call: TRBJ2-7
clone_size: many
d_call: TRBD2
v_call: TRBV25-1

cdr3_aa: CASSSTSTGQGHGELFF
cdr3_nt: TGTGCCAGCAGTTCCACCTCTACGGGACAGGGGCACGGGGAGCTGTTTTTT
j_call: TRBJ2-2
clone_size: many
d_call: TRBD1
v_call: TRBV25-1

cdr3_aa: CASSFSQGGYEQYF
cdr3_nt: TGTGCCAGCAGCTTTTCTCAGGGAGGGTACGAGCAGTACTTC
j_call: TRBJ2-7
clone_size: many
d_call: TRBD2
v_call: TRBV7-9

cdr3_aa: CASSEAEENTEAFF
cdr3_nt: TGTGCCAGCAGTGAAGCGGAGGAGAACACTGAAGCTTTCTTT
j_call: TRBJ1-1
clone_size: many
d_call: .
v_call: TRBV6-1